The entry below describes one T cell receptor beta chain. Antigen unknown. Prior to sequencing, the ViraFEST assay stimulated PBMC with viral peptide pools, which expanded the antigen-specific CD4+ T cells. Subsequent to less than eleven days of culture, CD4+ T cells were isolated. People in the vaccine group had not been infected with SARS-CoV-2 before, and their nucleocapsid antibodies were negative. Half the medium was swapped for IL-2 medium on days 3 and 7. The data were taken from a study of vaccination effects on CD4 cells after COVID-19. V shed 8 bases and J shed 0 bases, with 15 bases lying between them. The CDR3 consists of 15 residues. Germline V gives CDR1 LGHNA, CDR2 YSLEER. Assay used: immunoSEQ multiplex PCR; TCRdb lists only in-frame clones, some missing. The table includes 55,000 to 80,000 clones, about 80% detected once.

The source material was CD4+ T cells from PBMCs cultured with SARS-CoV-2 spike peptides, sampled before COVID-19 vaccination. V usage is TRBV4-3 and J usage is TRBJ2-3; TRBD2 might be the D (6 bases). This clonotype was obtained from a human donor who received a COVID-19 vaccine. The CDR3 DNA reads as TGCGCCAGCGACGGGCGGGGCCCTAGCACAGATACGCAGTATTTT. It encodes CASDGRGPSTDTQYF.